This T cell receptor beta chain was obtained from a study of blood T cells in healthy people across ages. The CDR3 consists of 13 residues. The germline V gene has CDR1 LGHNA and CDR2 YSLEER. The J segment lost 6 bases and the V segment lost 2 bases, leaving 4 bases of the junction unmatched. Combining a sample-barcoded 5' primer with a J-beta primer mix, a second PCR ran for 7 to 11 cycles. MiXCR, run by TCRdb on the 5' RACE reads, gives a single entry per CDR3 protein. The sample has 750,000 to 950,000 distinct CDR3 sequences; about 29% are singletons. These same data were also listed under a study on T cells of mothers and their children.

Material: blood. The TCR was taken from a woman in her 40s in good health. V and J are TRBV4-3 and TRBJ2-7, with TRBD1 matching 7 bases. The CDR3 DNA is TGCGCCAGCAGCCAAATACAGGGGAGCGAGCAGTACTTC. It specifies CASSQIQGSEQYF.